This T cell receptor (beta chain) comes out of a study of T-cell reconstitution after alpha-beta-depleted transplantation in children. Study-wide results and limits: It was surviving recipient T cells and thymic progenitors that gave some patients high TCRbeta diversity at day 60. One year after transplant, T-cell counts and diversity came mostly from newly produced T cells. Several hundred expanded graft clones reportedly supplied alpha-beta T cells about two months after transplant.

The TCRbeta library was prepared with unique molecular identifiers. TCRdb reprocessed the PCR reads with MiXCR, giving one entry per CDR3 protein. The top ten clones hold roughly 28% of a sample with about 1,000,000 distinct CDR3 sequences, around 30% of them seen once. The length of the CDR3 is 15 residues. Trimming removed 3 bases from V and 4 bases from J; junction bases left unmatched: 6. Remarks on this clonotype: Its target is unknown.

This receptor was taken from a boy in the first two years of life who had a stem cell transplant for SCID, so the T cells may come from the graft donor. The specimen comprised PBMCs, mostly from graft donor cells, sampled 360 days after TCRalphabeta/CD19-depleted stem cell transplant. The rearrangement uses TRBV12-3 or TRBV12-4 and TRBJ2-7, with 10 nucleotides matching TRBD2. CDR3 in DNA: TGTGCCAGCAGTTTCCTAGCGGGGGTTCAATACGAGCAGTACTTC. It specifies CASSFLAGVQYEQYF.